A single sample is the source of the 6 T cell receptor beta chains below, sequenced in a study of blood T cell repertoires in COVID-19. TCRdb's copy holds only in-frame clones and misses some; the assay was immunoSEQ multiplex PCR. Of fewer than 85,000 clones listed, around 70% are singletons. The sequencing input was peripheral blood. These receptors originate from a man in his fifties or sixties with acute or convalescent COVID-19.

The CDR3 sequence: CASRSGGADTQYF. The CDR3 nucleotides are TGTGCCAGCAGAAGTGGAGGGGCCGATACGCAGTATTTT. The V gene is TRBV11-3, the J gene TRBJ2-3; D might be TRBD2 (6 bases). CDR1 and CDR2 (germline): SGHNT, YENEEA. The ends were cut back, 6 bases at V and 6 bases at J, with 13 bases in the middle. The CDR3 is 13 residues long. The entire variable domain, with the rest obtained from reference TRBV11-3 and TRBJ2-3, is as follows: EAGVVQSPRYKIIEKKQPVAFWCNPISGHNTLYWYLQNLGQGPELLIRYENEEAVDDSQLPKDRFSAERLKGVDSTLKIQPAELGDSAVYLCASRSGGADTQYFGPGTRLTVL.

V gene TRBV11-2 combines with J gene TRBJ1-1; a weak D match, TRBD1 (6 bases). The germline gives CDR1 SGHAT, CDR2 FQNNGV. Trimming cost V 3 bases and J 0 bases, with 14 bases left between them. The CDR3 contains 16 residues. CDR3 DNA sequence: TGTGCCAGCAGCTTTTGGGACACTTCAATGAACACTGAAGCTTTCTTT. Its protein product is CASSFWDTSMNTEAFF.

The table lists this clone with a count of one. The chain combines TRBV7-2 with TRBJ1-2, with TRBD1 matching 8 bases. Germline lookup yields CDR1 SGHTA and CDR2 FQGNSA. V trimming: 3 bases; J trimming: 10 bases; junction bases outside the gene matches: 7. The CDR3 covers 13 residues. This chain's CDR3 is CASSLSRDRYYTF. The CDR3 bases are TGTGCCAGCAGCTTGTCCCGGGACAGGTACTACACCTTC.

The V gene is TRBV19, the J gene TRBJ1-6; D gene ambiguous. Per the germline V gene, CDR1 is LNHDA and CDR2 is SQIVND (reference sequence). V was trimmed by 5 bases and J by 10 bases, leaving 15 bases between them. The CDR3 has 14 amino acids. The CDR3 DNA reads as TGTGCCAGTAGTCTCGGGGATAATGGATCACCCCTCCACTTT. This sequence encodes CASSLGDNGSPLHF.

The gene calls are TRBV2 and TRBJ2-3; TRBD2 agrees at 9 bases. The J segment lost 4 bases and the V segment lost 7 bases, leaving 6 bases of the junction unmatched. From germline, CDR1 is SNHLY and CDR2 FYNNEI. The CDR3 has 14 residues. CDR3 nucleotide sequence: TGTGCCAGCAATAAAGAGCGGGAGGCAGATACGCAGTATTTT. Residues: CASNKEREADTQYF.

This chain links TRBV13 with TRBJ2-2; D is perhaps TRBD1 (6 bases). Germline CDR1 and CDR2: PRHDT and FYEKMQ (reference sequence). V dropped 4 bases and J dropped 3 bases, with 9 bases sitting between them. This CDR3 contains 14 residues. The CDR3 loop reads CASSSGADTGELFF. DNA of the CDR3: TGTGCCAGCAGCTCAGGGGCGGACACCGGGGAGCTGTTTTTT.